These 25 T cell receptor beta chains share one sample of origin, sequenced in a study of tumor-infiltrating lymphocytes in primary liver carcinoma. Starting from approximately 470 ng of total RNA, TCR beta cDNA was produced with a primer in the constant region. ARM-PCR was slightly modified, and three nested multiplex PCR rounds with it gave rise to the TCR beta libraries. The two initial PCR rounds, around 10 cycles each, used TRBV1-TRBV30 forward and C-beta reverse primers. TCRdb itself ran the multiplex PCR reads through MiXCR, one entry per CDR3 protein. Here the sample spans about 200,000 distinct CDR3 sequences, around four fifths being singletons. For each extraction, RNA and DNA were obtained together from about 21-30 mg of unsorted bulk tissue. Sequencing used tumor tissue from primary liver carcinoma. Receptor source: a man aged 40-49 years with primary liver carcinoma and hepatitis B virus infection.

Concerning this clonotype: Being one base from a much bigger clone, this may be a read error. The chain carries TRBV28 and TRBJ1-2; 7 bases agree with TRBD1. This CDR3 is built from 15 residues. In germline, CDR1 is MDHEN, CDR2 SYDVKM. The CDR3 sequence is CGSGSTLQGRGGYTF. The CDR3 DNA is TGTGGCAGCGGGTCAACTCTACAGGGGCGAGGGGGCTACACCTTC.

As regards this clonotype: The junction departs from the called germline gene at one end, perhaps through a read error. J is TRBJ2-5 and V is TRBV5-4, with 9 nucleotides matching TRBD1. This CDR3 contains 15 residues. Germline V gives CDR1 SGHNT, CDR2 YYREEE (reference sequence). The CDR3 bases are TGTGCCAGTAGCCCTAAGGACAGGGGAGGGAAGACCCAGTATTTC. Translated: CASSPKDRGGKTQYF.

The chain joins TRBV29-1 to TRBJ2-5, with TRBD2 as a possible D gene (6 bases). Germline V CDR1 and CDR2: SQVTM, ANQGSEA. The CDR3 totals 15 residues. The germline V and J ends were trimmed by 5 bases and 4 bases, with 20 bases remaining between them. The CDR3 loop is CSVRICGTWAETQYF. CDR3 nucleotide sequence: TGCAGCGTTCGGATTTGCGGGACTTGGGCAGAGACCCAGTACTTC.

Notes on this clonotype: This may arise from a read error, as a much more abundant clone is one base away. The chain links TRBV28 to TRBJ2-7; no reliable D call. V dropped 7 bases and J dropped 5 bases, with 9 bases sitting between them. The CDR3 is 11 residues long. Germline V gene lookup returns CDR1 MDHEN and CDR2 SYDVKM. The chain's CDR3 is CASIPLNEQYF. CDR3 bases: TGTGCCAGCATTCCACTTAACGAGCAGTACTTC.

Remarks on this clonotype: This may be a read error: a much more frequent sequence differs by one nucleotide. This chain uses TRBV7-9 with TRBJ1-3; the match to TRBD1 covers 7 bases. Germline V lookup: CDR1 SEHNR, CDR2 FQNEAQ (reference sequence). The length of the CDR3 is 13 residues. J lost 6 bases, V lost 6 bases, and 5 bases had no gene match. In DNA, the CDR3 is TGTGCCAGCAGTCAGGGGGACGAAAACACCATATATTTT. Its protein is CASSQGDENTIYF.

Regarding this clonotype: Compared with germline, one end of the junction differs, possibly owing to a read error. The chain links TRBV4-3 to TRBJ2-1, with a tentative D call TRBD1 (5 bases). The CDR3 totals 16 residues. CDR1 is LGHNA and CDR2 is YSLEER in the germline V gene. CDR3: CASSQFPPPADNEQSF. DNA of the CDR3: TGCGCCAGCAGCCAATTCCCCCCCCCGGCGGACAATGAGCAATCTTTC.

In regard to this clonotype: Germline is not matched at one junction end, which may reflect a read error. The chain is built from TRBV11-2 and TRBJ2-7, with 12 bases matching TRBD2. CDR3 length: 16 residues. CDR1 SGHAT and CDR2 FQNNGV come from the germline V gene. The CDR3 sequence is CAGSLAPSGGGYERYF. CDR3 nucleotide sequence: TGTGCCGGCAGCTTAGCCCCTAGCGGGGGGGGCTACGAGCGGTACTTC.

This clonotype was detected once. A read error may account for a junction end that differs from germline. The genes are TRBV4-3 and TRBJ2-1; D is ambiguous. The CDR3 covers 14 residues. CDR1 is LGHNA, CDR2 YSLEER, per germline. The CDR3 region has the DNA TGCGCCAGCAGCCAAGAGTCGCATCACAATAAGCAGTTCTTC. Translation gives CASSQESHHNKQFF.

About this clonotype: This CDR3 is missing its conserved last phenylalanine or tryptophan, likely due to a read error. The DNA is omitted, as the CDR3 cannot be located on it reliably, and the CDR3 follows TCRdb's listing. The chain carries TRBV6-6 and TRBJ1-1; no check of the table's D call, TRBD1, against the DNA was made. Germline assignment: CDR1 MNHNY and CDR2 SVGAGI (reference sequence). The CDR3 has 13 amino acids, counting both end residues. The CDR3 sequence is CASSTGGTTETIL.

As for this clonotype: The junction differs from germline at one of its ends, possibly a read error. This chain joins TRBV11-3 and TRBJ2-7; TRBD1 matches 7 bases. CDR3 length: 13 residues. CDR1 is SGHNT and CDR2 is YENEEA in the germline V gene. CDR3 in amino acids: CASIVGQSYEQYF. CDR3 nucleotide sequence: TGTGCCAGCATCGTGGGACAGTCCTACGAACAGTATTTC.

The gene calls are TRBV11-1 and TRBJ2-1; D call uncertain. There are 13 residues in the CDR3. Trimming removed 5 bases from V and 5 bases from J, with 10 bases in between. Germline V gene lookup returns CDR1 SGHAT and CDR2 FQDESV (reference sequence). CDR3 amino acids: CASSAGLNNEQFF. CDR3 nucleotide sequence: TGTGCCAGCAGCGCTGGCCTCAACAATGAGCAGTTCTTC.

This clonotype appeared a single time. The conserved closing phenylalanine or tryptophan is absent in this CDR3, likely reflecting a read error. V gene TRBV29-1 combines with J gene TRBJ2-3; D could derive from TRBD1 or TRBD2 (5 bases each). The CDR3 extends over 13 amino acids. Germline loops: CDR1 SQVTM, CDR2 ANQGSEA. With 5 bases removed from V and 2 bases from J, the gap between germline ends came to 11 bases. Here the CDR3 DNA reads TGCAGCGTTCGGGACCTCCACACAGATACGCAGTATTTG. Translating it yields CSVRDLHTDTQYL.

Regarding this clonotype: One junction end disagrees with the germline gene, perhaps due to a read error. The chain uses TRBV12-3 or TRBV12-4 and TRBJ2-5; possible D gene TRBD2, 5 bases. The CDR3 contains 13 residues. The CDR3 DNA is TGTGCCAGCAGCGGAAGCGGAACAGAGACCCATTACTTC. It translates to CASSGSGTETHYF.

To note about this clonotype: At one end the junction does not follow the germline gene, possibly because of a read error. V gene TRBV4-1 combines with J gene TRBJ2-1; TRBD2 might be the D (6 bases). The length of the CDR3 is 17 residues. The V gene's germline CDR1 is MGHRA and CDR2 YSYEKL. The CDR3 DNA sequence: TGTGCCAGCAGCCAGGGACTGAAGGTCCCTCCCTACAATGAGCAGTTCTTC. This encodes CASSQGLKVPPYNEQFF.

Details on this clonotype: One junction end does not reproduce the germline sequence, and a read error may be involved. This chain connects TRBV6-6 to TRBJ2-3; D is tentatively TRBD1 or TRBD2 (5 bases each). The germline CDR1 and CDR2 sequences are MNHNY and SVGAGI (reference sequence). The CDR3 runs to 13 residues. CDR3 loop: CASTRESRDTQYF. The DNA of the CDR3 is TGTGCCAGCACCAGGGAGAGCAGAGATACACAGTATTTT.

This clonotype was observed a single time. The junction shows a germline mismatch at one end, possibly a read error. This rearrangement joins TRBV11-3 to TRBJ2-1; either TRBD1 or TRBD2 may supply D (5 bases each). The CDR3 spans 14 residues. Germline V lookup: CDR1 SGHNT, CDR2 YENEEA. CDR3 loop: CARSPGDAFFEQFF. CDR3 in DNA: TGTGCCCGCAGCCCCGGGGACGCCTTTTTCGAGCAGTTCTTC.

Regarding this clonotype: One junction end disagrees with the germline gene, perhaps due to a read error. The chain has TRBV6-5 and TRBJ2-6; maybe TRBD1 (5 bases). This CDR3 is built from 19 residues. Germline CDR1 MNHEY, CDR2 SVGAGI. The DNA of the CDR3 is TGTACCAGCAGCCGACCCATGGCAGGGCCCTTATCTGGCGCCAACGTCCTGACTTTC. Protein sequence: CTSSRPMAGPLSGANVLTF.

The chain joins TRBV4-3 to TRBJ1-2; the D gene is possibly TRBD1 (5 bases). The CDR3 length is 18 residues. The V gene's germline CDR1 is LGHNA and CDR2 YSLEER. The CDR3 DNA follows: TGCGCTAACAGCCAAGATGAAGGGACGGGTACGAGGAACTATGGCTACACCTTC. As protein: CANSQDEGTGTRNYGYTF.

Of note for this clonotype: This clone may be a read error of a much larger clone one base away. The V and J genes are TRBV5-6 and TRBJ2-7; perhaps TRBD1 as D (5 bases). Germline V gene lookup returns CDR1 SGHDT and CDR2 YYEEEE. The CDR3 loop spans 14 amino acids. In nucleotides, the CDR3 is TGTGCCAGCACCCGGACACCGAGCTCCTACAAGCAGTACTTC. It specifies CASTRTPSSYKQYF.

This clonotype was seen only once. Compared with germline, one end of the junction differs, possibly owing to a read error. The chain carries TRBV6-2 or TRBV6-3 and TRBJ1-1; a weak D match, TRBD1 (6 bases). Germline lookup yields CDR1 MNHEY and CDR2 SVGEGT. The CDR3 is 14 residues long. The CDR3 region is CACSYSTGFTEAFF. CDR3 sequence (DNA): TGTGCCTGCAGTTATTCCACAGGGTTCACTGAAGCTTTCTTT.

The chain employs TRBV29-1 and TRBJ1-6; 8 bases map to TRBD1. V was pared by 5 bases and J by 12 bases, with 15 bases of the junction left unmatched. The CDR3 covers 15 residues. Germline CDR1 reads SQVTM; CDR2 reads ANQGSEA. Here the CDR3 DNA reads TGCAGCGTTTCGACCTGGACAGGGCCAAGTTTACCCCTCCACTTT. Translation gives CSVSTWTGPSLPLHF.

Comments on this clonotype: Compared with germline, one end of the junction differs, possibly owing to a read error. This sequence joins TRBV11-1 and TRBJ1-6; D possibly corresponds to TRBD1 (5 bases). Germline-derived CDR1 and CDR2 are SGHAT and FQDESV (reference sequence). CDR3 length: 13 amino acids. The CDR3 DNA sequence: TGTACCAGCAGTCGGACACTGGTTTCACTCCTACACTTT. It yields the protein CTSSRTLVSLLHF. The full variable domain, rest sourced from reference TRBV11-1 and TRBJ1-6, is EAEVAQSPRYKITEKSQAVAFWCDPISGHATLYWYRQILGQGPELLVQFQDESVVDDSQLPKDRFSAERLKGVDSTLKIQPAELGDSAMYLCTSSRTLVSLLHFGNGTRLTVT.

V usage is TRBV11-1 and J usage is TRBJ2-1, with 8 bases lining up with TRBD2. Germline CDR1 SGHAT, CDR2 FQDESV (reference sequence). Trimming took 2 bases from V and 5 from J; bases not matched to a gene: 14. The CDR3 spans 18 residues. This CDR3 reads CASSLYRSSGGSHNEQFF. For the CDR3, the DNA is TGTGCCAGCAGCTTATACCGCTCCTCGGGAGGGTCACACAATGAGCAGTTCTTC.

As to this clonotype: No conserved phenylalanine or tryptophan ends this CDR3, so it is likely a read error. The chain recombines TRBV11-1 with TRBJ2-1; D gene ambiguous. Trimming removed 10 bases from V and 0 bases from J, with 19 bases in between. CDR1 and CDR2 from the germline V gene are SGHAT and FQDESV (reference sequence). CDR3 size: 16 residues. CDR3 in amino acids: CANNPRVADSYNEQFL. The CDR3, as DNA: TGTGCCAACAACCCCCGGGTGGCGGACTCCTACAATGAGCAGTTCTTA.

In its sample, this clonotype was seen a few times. The chain joins TRBV9 to TRBJ2-1; no firm D call. Per the germline V gene, CDR1 is SGDLS and CDR2 is YYNGEE. The CDR3 covers 13 residues. V was trimmed by 0 bases and J by 6 bases, leaving 7 bases between them. The CDR3 is CASSVGPINEQFF. The CDR3 DNA follows: TGTGCCAGCAGCGTAGGTCCTATCAATGAGCAGTTCTTC.